The rows below give T cell receptor beta chains drawn from one sample of a study of shared clonotypes between healthy human individuals. TCRdb's copy holds only in-frame clones and misses some; the assay was immunoSEQ multiplex PCR. Of about 2,500,000 clones listed, around nine tenths are singletons. The sequenced sample was naive CD4+ T cells sorted from blood. These receptors were collected from a man between 18 and 29 years old in good health. CDR3s include the opening cysteine and the closing phenylalanine or tryptophan. Each record gives: D gene, V gene, J gene, clone size, CDR3 DNA, CDR3 protein. The D gene is left open where the match is weak. A row's size may be missing; if present it is once, few, many or a size class.

-,TRBV28,TRBJ1-5,-,TGTGCCACGAGAAGATATAGCAATCAGCCCCAGCATTTT,CATRRYSNQPQHF
-,TRBV18,TRBJ1-4,-,TGTGCCAGCTCACGGGACCGCACAACTAATGAAAAACTGTTTTTT,CASSRDRTTNEKLFF
-,TRBV30,TRBJ1-5,-,TGTGCCTGGAGTCGTGGGCCTCGGGAGCCCCAGCATTTT,CAWSRGPREPQHF
TRBD1,TRBV5-8,TRBJ1-4,-,TGTGCCAGCAGCCCCGGGGGGAGGACAGGAGTCAATGAAAAACTGTTTTTT,CASSPGGRTGVNEKLFF
TRBD1,TRBV30,TRBJ1-2,-,TGTGCCTGGAGTGGGGACAGAAATTATGGCTACACCTTC,CAWSGDRNYGYTF
TRBD1,TRBV6-1,TRBJ1-6,-,TGTGCCAGCAATGGACAGGGATCACCCCTCCACTTT,CASNGQGSPLHF
-,TRBV4-2,TRBJ2-7,-,TGTGCCAGCAGCCAAGGCGTCCGGAGCTACGAGCAGTACTTC,CASSQGVRSYEQYF
-,TRBV11-2,TRBJ1-4,-,TGTGCCAGCAGCCCCGGACAGAAAGCAACTAATGAAAAACTGTTTTTT,CASSPGQKATNEKLFF
-,TRBV6-5,TRBJ2-7,-,TGTGCCAGCAGTCAGCCCAATCGCGAGCAGTACTTC,CASSQPNREQYF
-,TRBV6-1,TRBJ2-1,-,TGTGCCAGCAGTGCGTCCTTTGGGGGAAGGTCCTACAATGAGCAGTTCTTC,CASSASFGGRSYNEQFF
TRBD2,TRBV11-3,TRBJ2-7,-,TGTGCCAGCAGCTTAGGACTAGCGGGACAGAACTACGAGCAGTACTTC,CASSLGLAGQNYEQYF
TRBD1,TRBV7-2,TRBJ2-7,-,TGTGCCAGCAGCCCAAAGTGGCAGGGGGCGCGGTACGAGCAGTACTTC,CASSPKWQGARYEQYF
-,TRBV29-1,TRBJ2-2,-,TGCAGCGCCACGACTAGTTCCGGGGAGCTGTTTTTT,CSATTSSGELFF
TRBD1,TRBV10-3,TRBJ1-3,-,TGTGCCATCAGTGCGACAGGGGGCTTGGGCGGAAACACCATATATTTT,CAISATGGLGGNTIYF
TRBD1,TRBV18,TRBJ1-3,-,TGTGCCAGCTCACCCTCGCGACAGGGGGCAGACACCATATATTTT,CASSPSRQGADTIYF
-,TRBV11-2,TRBJ2-3,-,TGTGCCAGCAGCGGGTTTCAGGGTACACATACGCAGTATTTT,CASSGFQGTHTQYF
TRBD1,TRBV5-4,TRBJ1-5,-,TGTGCCAGCAGCCTAAACAGGGGGCAGGATCAGCCCCAGCATTTT,CASSLNRGQDQPQHF
-,TRBV19,TRBJ2-3,-,TGTGCCTGTAGTAACCGGCAGGGAGTGGATACGCAGTATTTT,CACSNRQGVDTQYF
TRBD2,TRBV9,TRBJ2-5,-,TGTGCCAGCAGCGTATATAGCGGGAGTCGAGAGACCCAGTACTTC,CASSVYSGSRETQYF
TRBD1,TRBV13,TRBJ1-2,-,TGTGCCAGCAGCTTCCAAAAGGACAGGAACTATGGCTACACCTTC,CASSFQKDRNYGYTF
-,TRBV27,TRBJ1-2,-,TGTGCCACCATTACCCGAGGGGCGGGCTACACCTTC,CATITRGAGYTF
TRBD2,TRBV7-2,TRBJ2-5,-,TGTGCCAGCAGCTTACAGCGGGAGTGGAGAGAGACCCAGTACTTC,CASSLQREWRETQYF
-,TRBV27,TRBJ1-1,-,TGTGCCAGCAGTTTATACCACAGCAACACTGAAGCTTTCTTT,CASSLYHSNTEAFF
-,TRBV23-1,TRBJ1-1,-,TGCGCCAGCTACAGTGGTCGGAACACTGAAGCTTTCTTT,CASYSGRNTEAFF
TRBD2,TRBV5-4,TRBJ2-1,-,TGTGCCAGCAGCCTAGGACTAGCGGGGGGTGTCAATGAGCAGTTCTTC,CASSLGLAGGVNEQFF
TRBD2,TRBV9,TRBJ2-5,-,TGTGCCAGCAGCACCGGACTAGCGGGGGGATATGAGACCCAGTACTTC,CASSTGLAGGYETQYF
-,TRBV18,TRBJ2-3,-,TGTGCCAGCTCACCTCTGAAAGATACGCAGTATTTT,CASSPLKDTQYF
-,TRBV11-2,TRBJ2-7,-,TGTGCCAGCAGCTTGTCAAGACCCCGTGATGAGCAGTACTTC,CASSLSRPRDEQYF
-,TRBV6-5,TRBJ2-5,-,TGTGCCAGCAGTCGACAAAGCAATCTGGAGACCCAGTACTTC,CASSRQSNLETQYF
-,TRBV15,TRBJ1-1,-,TGTGCCACCAGCAGAAGCACTGAAGCTTTCTTT,CATSRSTEAFF
TRBD2,TRBV30,TRBJ2-7,-,TGTGCCTGGGGGCCCCGGAGACTAGCCAACTCCTACGAGCAGTACTTC,CAWGPRRLANSYEQYF
-,TRBV27,TRBJ1-2,-,TGTGCCAGCAGTTCTCTACCCACAGGCTATGGCTACACCTTC,CASSSLPTGYGYTF
TRBD2,TRBV27,TRBJ2-5,-,TGTGCCAGCAGTTTAGGCGCTAGCGGGACGGGAGAGACCCAGTACTTC,CASSLGASGTGETQYF
-,TRBV25-1,TRBJ2-3,-,TGTGCCAGCAGTGTACATTCGGGTTGGGGCACAGATACGCAGTATTTT,CASSVHSGWGTDTQYF
-,TRBV6-5,TRBJ1-1,-,TGTGCCAGCAGTTATAAGAGGAAGAACACTGAAGCTTTCTTT,CASSYKRKNTEAFF
-,TRBV30,TRBJ1-4,-,TGTGCCTGGAGTGGGGGGGGAGGGCGTAATGAAAAACTGTTTTTT,CAWSGGGGRNEKLFF
-,TRBV2,TRBJ2-5,-,TGTGCCAGCAGTGAAGGCTGGCGGCCTTCCCAAGAGACCCAGTACTTC,CASSEGWRPSQETQYF
TRBD2,TRBV28,TRBJ2-7,-,TGTGCCAGCAGTCAAAATCTAGCGGGCCAAACCTACGAGCAGTACTTC,CASSQNLAGQTYEQYF
TRBD1,TRBV5-1,TRBJ2-3,-,TGCGCCAGCAGCTTGGGTTGGACAGGGGACCACCAGTATTTT,CASSLGWTGDHQYF
-,TRBV5-1,TRBJ2-3,-,TGCGCCAGCAGCACCCGAGTTACAGATACGCAGTATTTT,CASSTRVTDTQYF
-,TRBV28,TRBJ1-5,few,TGTGCCAGCAGCCGGGAAGCCCTGGGAAATCAGCCCCAGCATTTT,CASSREALGNQPQHF
-,TRBV2,TRBJ2-3,-,TGTGCCAGCAGTGGGGGCGGGGGCGTCGGCACAGATACGCAGTATTTT,CASSGGGGVGTDTQYF
TRBD2,TRBV5-1,TRBJ2-7,-,TGCGCCAGCAGCCTCGGACTAGCGGGAGGCTCCTACGAGCAGTACTTC,CASSLGLAGGSYEQYF
-,TRBV5-1,TRBJ2-7,-,TGCGCCAGCAGCCCTGCGGGGAACTACGAGCAGTACTTC,CASSPAGNYEQYF
-,TRBV29-1,TRBJ2-3,-,TGCAGCGCCGGTGTAGGGGGGGTCGTCACAGATACGCAGTATTTT,CSAGVGGVVTDTQYF
-,TRBV5-1,TRBJ2-7,-,TGCGCCAGCAGCTTGGCGCAGGACGAGCAGTACTTC,CASSLAQDEQYF
TRBD1,TRBV30,TRBJ1-3,-,TGTGCCTGGAGCCCGGGACAGAAGGGAAACACCATATATTTT,CAWSPGQKGNTIYF
TRBD1,TRBV28,TRBJ2-3,-,TGTGCCAGCACCACAGGGGCCCTACCATTCACAGATACGCAGTATTTT,CASTTGALPFTDTQYF
TRBD2,TRBV11-2,TRBJ2-1,-,TGTGCCAGCAGCTTAGGAGCGGGAGCTAACAATGAGCAGTTCTTC,CASSLGAGANNEQFF
TRBD2,TRBV4-3,TRBJ2-5,-,TGCGCCAGCAGCTTACTAGCGGAGATACAAGAGACCCAGTACTTC,CASSLLAEIQETQYF
TRBD2,TRBV11-2,TRBJ2-5,once,TGTGCCAGCAGCCCACCCGGGACTAGCGGGTTTGGGGAGACCCAGTACTTC,CASSPPGTSGFGETQYF
-,TRBV18,TRBJ1-2,-,TGTGCCAGCTCACAGGGCGGGAACAACAACTATGGCTACACCTTC,CASSQGGNNNYGYTF
TRBD2,TRBV7-2,TRBJ2-2,once,TGTGCCAGCAGCCGCGGGGGAGGACTTCAACGGGGCGGGGAGCTGTTTTTT,CASSRGGGLQRGGELFF